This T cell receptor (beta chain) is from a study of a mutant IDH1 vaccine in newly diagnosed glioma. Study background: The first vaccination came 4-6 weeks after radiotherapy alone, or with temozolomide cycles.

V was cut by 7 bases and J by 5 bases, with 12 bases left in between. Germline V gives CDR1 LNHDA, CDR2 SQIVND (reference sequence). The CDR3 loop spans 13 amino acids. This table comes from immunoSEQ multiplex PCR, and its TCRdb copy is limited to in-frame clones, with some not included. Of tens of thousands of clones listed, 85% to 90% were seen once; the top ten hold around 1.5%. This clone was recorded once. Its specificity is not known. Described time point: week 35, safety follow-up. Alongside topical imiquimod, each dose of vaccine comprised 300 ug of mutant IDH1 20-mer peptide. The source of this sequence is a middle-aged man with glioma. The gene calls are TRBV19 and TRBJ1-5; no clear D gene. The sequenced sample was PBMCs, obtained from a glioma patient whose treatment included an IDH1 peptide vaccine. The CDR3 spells CASILGPHQPQHF. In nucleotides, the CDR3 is TGTGCCAGTATCCTCGGACCTCATCAGCCCCAGCATTTT.